Listed below are T cell receptor beta chains from one sample, sequenced in a study of blood T cell repertoires in COVID-19. Clones were sequenced by immunoSEQ multiplex PCR, and TCRdb holds only the in-frame ones, with some missing. The profile shows roughly 400,000 clones, approximately 91% of them singletons. The sample consisted of PBMCs or T cells enriched from blood (not recorded which). All receptors derive from a woman between 18 and 30 years old who had been exposed to COVID-19. The CDR3 runs from the conserved cysteine through the conserved F or W. A D gene is named only where the DNA matches it firmly. Not all rows give a size; the values are once, few, many and, for expanded clones, a class.

clone_size j_call d_call v_call cdr3_aa cdr3_nt
once TRBJ1-2 TRBD1 TRBV27 CASSSAGTGGYGYTF TGTGCCAGCAGTTCCGCCGGGACAGGGGGGTATGGCTACACCTTC
. TRBJ1-2 . TRBV20-1 CSASDGENYGYTF TGCAGTGCTAGTGACGGGGAAAACTATGGCTACACCTTC
few TRBJ2-7 . TRBV28 CASSFGYEQYF TGTGCCAGCAGTTTCGGCTACGAGCAGTACTTC
. TRBJ2-1 . TRBV20-1 CSARPLAAQFF TGCAGTGCTAGACCACTAGCAGCGCAGTTCTTC
. TRBJ2-1 TRBD1 TRBV18 CASSPPGQGEFF TGTGCCAGCTCACCACCGGGACAGGGGGAGTTCTTC
. TRBJ2-1 TRBD2 TRBV27 CASSLYGTSPWDEQFF TGTGCCAGCAGTTTATATGGGACTAGCCCATGGGATGAGCAGTTCTTC
. TRBJ2-3 TRBD2 TRBV5-6 CASSLVAGGDTQYF TGTGCCAGCAGCTTGGTAGCGGGGGGGGATACGCAGTATTTT
. TRBJ2-2 TRBD1 TRBV10-3 CAITGQENTGELFF TGTGCCATCACCGGACAGGAGAACACCGGGGAGCTGTTTTTT
. TRBJ2-4 . TRBV4-3 CASSQVTGTKNIQYF TGCGCCAGCAGCCAAGTAACAGGGACCAAAAACATTCAGTACTTC
. TRBJ2-1 . TRBV11-2 CASSRRGGPIDEQFF TGTGCCAGCAGCCGTAGGGGGGGGCCGATCGATGAGCAGTTCTTC
. TRBJ2-5 TRBD1 TRBV5-5 CASSLSGQVQETQYF TGTGCCAGCAGCTTGTCGGGACAGGTCCAAGAGACCCAGTACTTC
once TRBJ2-7 TRBD1 TRBV7-9 CASRPGQGSKYF TGTGCCAGCAGACCGGGACAGGGTTCAAAGTACTTC
. TRBJ2-2 . TRBV5-1 CASSVTGPHTGELFF TGCGCCAGCAGCGTGACAGGACCCCACACCGGGGAGCTGTTTTTT
once TRBJ1-2 TRBD1 TRBV5-8 CASSADRGRGGYTF TGTGCCAGCAGCGCGGACAGGGGACGGGGTGGCTACACCTTC
. TRBJ2-2 . TRBV11-3 CASSLRGELFF TGTGCCAGCAGCCTCCGCGGGGAGCTGTTTTTT
. TRBJ2-1 TRBD2 TRBV30 CAWSVPVRGGSYNEQFF TGTGCCTGGAGTGTCCCGGTGCGGGGGGGCTCCTACAATGAGCAGTTCTTC
few TRBJ1-5 TRBD1 TRBV7-2 CASSSRQGLQPQHF TGTGCCAGCAGCTCCAGACAGGGCTTGCAGCCCCAGCATTTT
. TRBJ2-1 . TRBV27 CASRQRYNEQFF TGTGCCAGCAGACAAAGATACAATGAGCAGTTCTTC
. TRBJ2-1 . TRBV18 CASSPGTAGGNEQFF TGTGCCAGCTCACCCGGGACAGCGGGCGGGAATGAGCAGTTCTTC
. TRBJ1-1 . TRBV5-4 CASSLLQGRRDTEAFF TGTGCCAGCAGCCTTCTACAGGGTCGCCGGGACACTGAAGCTTTCTTT
. TRBJ1-4 TRBD1 TRBV5-6 CASSWPTGDGDEKLFF TGTGCCAGCAGCTGGCCTACAGGGGACGGAGATGAAAAACTGTTTTTT
. TRBJ2-5 TRBD2 TRBV3-1/TRBV3-2 CASSQATSGGLSETQYF TGTGCCAGCAGCCAAGCCACTAGCGGGGGGTTGTCGGAGACCCAGTACTTC
. TRBJ1-1 . TRBV28 CASSYHPTGQGLADTEAFF TGTGCCAGCAGTTACCACCCTACGGGGCAGGGCCTAGCGGACACTGAAGCTTTCTTT
. TRBJ2-1 TRBD2 TRBV18 CASSRGGSYNEQFF TGTGCCAGCTCGAGGGGCGGGAGCTACAATGAGCAGTTCTTC
. TRBJ2-7 TRBD1 TRBV6-5 CASSLDRVSYEQYF TGTGCCAGCAGTTTGGACAGGGTCTCCTACGAGCAGTACTTC
. TRBJ1-2 TRBD1 TRBV7-9 CASSLGQGGINYGYTF TGTGCCAGCAGCTTAGGACAGGGGGGGATTAACTATGGCTACACCTTC
. TRBJ2-1 TRBD2 TRBV24-1 CATSAWSSGSSYNEQFF TGTGCCACCAGTGCGTGGTCTAGCGGGAGCTCCTACAATGAGCAGTTCTTC
. TRBJ1-5 TRBD1 TRBV6-5 CASRPIGQDNQPQHF TGTGCCAGCAGACCGATTGGACAGGACAATCAGCCCCAGCATTTT
many TRBJ2-7 TRBD2 TRBV5-6 CASSRLAGEYEQYF TGTGCCAGCAGCCGACTAGCGGGAGAGTACGAGCAGTACTTC
. TRBJ2-7 TRBD1 TRBV5-8 CASTRDRGQGEQYF TGTGCCAGCACCCGGGACAGGGGGCAAGGCGAGCAGTACTTC
. TRBJ2-2 TRBD2 TRBV28 CASSFGLAGVGELFF TGTGCCAGCAGTTTTGGCCTAGCGGGAGTCGGGGAGCTGTTTTTT
. TRBJ1-2 . TRBV7-2 CASSSFGGDNYGYTF TGTGCCAGCAGCTCCTTTGGAGGGGATAACTATGGCTACACCTTC
. TRBJ2-5 . TRBV5-1 CASSGGQSQETQYF TGCGCCAGCAGCGGAGGACAGTCTCAAGAGACCCAGTACTTC
. TRBJ1-2 TRBD1 TRBV27 CASSPSGTGYLHGYTF TGTGCCAGCAGTCCCTCCGGGACAGGGTATCTACATGGCTACACCTTC
. TRBJ1-1 TRBD1 TRBV28 CASSPDRGSEAFF TGTGCCAGCAGTCCGGACAGGGGCTCTGAAGCTTTCTTT
. TRBJ2-3 TRBD2 TRBV3-1/TRBV3-2 CASSPGLAGATDTQYF TGTGCCAGCAGCCCGGGACTAGCGGGGGCCACAGATACGCAGTATTTT
. TRBJ1-1 . TRBV28 CASSPEERELNTEAFF TGTGCCAGCAGCCCCGAAGAAAGGGAGTTGAACACTGAAGCTTTCTTT
. TRBJ1-3 . TRBV30 CAWSRNPSKSGNTIYF TGTGCCTGGAGCAGGAACCCATCCAAATCTGGAAACACCATATATTTT
once TRBJ1-2 . TRBV9 CASRPTPGDLSYGYTF TGTGCCAGCAGACCTACCCCGGGGGACCTGTCCTATGGCTACACCTTC
. TRBJ2-7 TRBD2 TRBV6-1 CASSLGRAAYEQYF TGTGCCAGCAGTTTGGGGAGGGCGGCCTACGAGCAGTACTTC
. TRBJ1-6 . TRBV27 CASSPIGVRVGSPLHF TGTGCCAGCAGTCCGATTGGTGTCAGGGTGGGATCACCCCTCCACTTT
. TRBJ2-7 TRBD2 TRBV27 CASSLPGGSYEQYF TGTGCCAGCAGTTTACCGGGGGGCTCCTACGAGCAGTACTTC
. TRBJ1-2 TRBD1 TRBV27 CASSLSETGGDGYTF TGTGCCAGCAGTTTATCGGAGACAGGGGGCGATGGCTACACCTTC
once TRBJ1-5 . TRBV12-3/TRBV12-4 CASSIQGRQPQHF TGTGCCAGCAGTATACAGGGTCGGCAGCCCCAGCATTTT
. TRBJ2-7 . TRBV7-9 CASSSTGTSHREEQYF TGTGCCAGCAGCTCAACCGGAACTTCGCATCGGGAGGAGCAGTACTTC
. TRBJ1-2 . TRBV25-1 CASSAGHRYGYTF TGTGCCAGCAGTGCTGGACACAGATATGGCTACACCTTC
few TRBJ2-2 . TRBV19 CASSIFPRDLGGELFF TGTGCCAGTAGTATATTCCCCAGGGATCTTGGCGGGGAGCTGTTTTTT
. TRBJ1-1 . TRBV9 CASSVASGGTEAFF TGTGCCAGCAGCGTAGCTAGCGGAGGGACTGAAGCTTTCTTT
. TRBJ2-1 TRBD2 TRBV7-6 CASSFGLAGNEQFF TGTGCCAGCAGCTTCGGACTAGCAGGCAATGAGCAGTTCTTC
once TRBJ2-2 TRBD2 TRBV18 CASSPVAGSTGELFF TGTGCCAGCTCACCCGTAGCGGGGTCCACCGGGGAGCTGTTTTTT
. TRBJ1-2 . TRBV5-4 CASSQDRSPFYGYTF TGTGCCAGCAGCCAAGACAGGTCCCCCTTCTATGGCTACACCTTC
. TRBJ2-3 TRBD2 TRBV29-1 CSVDLSSGIHRSTDTQYF TGCAGCGTTGATCTATCCAGCGGGATCCACCGGAGCACAGATACGCAGTATTTT
. TRBJ2-7 . TRBV30 CACGTLEGYEQYF TGTGCCTGCGGGACACTCGAGGGCTACGAGCAGTACTTC